This T cell receptor beta chain was found in a study of T cell repertoires in cytomegalovirus infection. Overall study: CMV epitopes that were recently identified and HLA-C-restricted were used alongside well-studied HLA-B-restricted ones. Public TCR beta signatures marked donors with CMV infection and the matching HLA.

Study results and caveats: In two of eight donors, the top clonotype was HLA-C-restricted CMV-specific. Of the TCR beta families, the public ones yielded a cumulative frequency that identified carriers of CMV plus the relevant HLA.

This CDR3 spans 17 amino acids. The germline V and J ends were trimmed by 1 base and 2 bases, with 17 bases remaining between them. The V gene's germline CDR1 is SEHNR and CDR2 FQNEAQ (reference sequence). Notes on this clonotype: What it binds is not known.

TCRdb analysed the reads with MiXCR anew, one entry per CDR3 protein. This table has approximately 100,000 distinct CDR3 sequences, under 55% appearing once. This sample comprised CD8+ T cells from cultured PBMCs, obtained from culture after CMV antigen stimulation. This TCR was recovered from a human donor in good health (CMV status not recorded). Some clones in this sample may be carry-over from other donors' samples. The V and J genes are TRBV7-9 and TRBJ1-1, with unresolved D. CDR3 residues: CASSLVSTWADNTEAFF. The CDR3 nucleotides read TGTGCCAGCAGCTTAGTGTCGACGTGGGCAGATAACACTGAAGCTTTCTTT.